The 23 T cell receptor beta chains presented below share a single source sample, sequenced in a study of Ad26.COV2.S vaccination and SARS-CoV-2 variants. Generated by immunoSEQ multiplex PCR, the TCRdb table keeps only in-frame clones and is missing some. The data contain about 480,000 clones, approximately 90% of them singletons. Documented treatment: some 20 received Ad26.COV2.S at low or high dose, single or two shots; 5 received placebo; per-sample allocation not given. Samples analyzed were those drawn on day 63 after the first vaccine or placebo injection. The input for sequencing was peripheral blood, taken in a trial of Ad26.COV2.S vaccine versus placebo. Receptors originate from a person between 18 and 65 years old who received the Ad26.COV2.S COVID-19 vaccine or a placebo.

Comments on this clone: The sample has other DNA sequences that encode this CDR3 too. The chain joins TRBV7-8 to TRBJ2-1; TRBD2 aligns across 12 bases. The V gene end was trimmed by 5 bases and the J gene end by 7 bases; junction bases not matched to a gene: 9. Germline-derived CDR1 and CDR2 are SGHVS and FQNEAQ. There are 16 residues in the CDR3. CDR3 residues: CASSLLAGGPGNEQFF. CDR3 DNA: TGTGCCAGCAGCCTCCTAGCGGGAGGGCCGGGTAATGAGCAGTTCTTC.

The genes are TRBV6-5 and TRBJ1-1; D gene ambiguous. Germline CDR1 reads MNHEY; CDR2 reads SVGAGI. The CDR3 runs 12 residues. V gave up 6 bases and J gave up 1 base, with 6 bases separating them. The CDR3 DNA sequence: TGTGCCAGCAGGGTTGGGAACACTGAAGCTTTCTTT. This encodes CASRVGNTEAFF.

The V and J genes are TRBV4-3 and TRBJ2-5; 10 positions agree with TRBD2. The J segment lost 4 bases and the V segment lost 1 base, leaving 9 bases of the junction unmatched. The CDR3 covers 17 residues. From germline, CDR1 is LGHNA and CDR2 YSLEER. The chain's CDR3 is CASSQGASGSVGETQYF. The CDR3 nucleotides read TGCGCCAGCAGCCAAGGAGCTAGCGGGAGTGTAGGAGAGACCCAGTACTTC.

The chain has TRBV27 and TRBJ2-1; D unclear. Germline V gene lookup returns CDR1 MNHEY and CDR2 SMNVEV (reference sequence). The CDR3 contains 16 residues. Trimming pared 7 bases from V and 0 bases from J, leaving 16 bases between. This chain's CDR3 is CASKVRSSNSYNEQFF. The CDR3 bases are TGTGCCAGCAAGGTCCGGAGCTCCAACTCCTACAATGAGCAGTTCTTC.

The chain employs TRBV4-3 and TRBJ1-3, with 7 nucleotides matching TRBD1. The CDR3 is 15 residues long. The germline gives CDR1 LGHNA, CDR2 YSLEER. V trimming: 6 bases; J trimming: 1 base; junction bases outside the gene matches: 6. The CDR3 DNA reads TGCGCCAGCAGACCCTCGACAGGGTCTGGAAACACCATATATTTT. Encoded protein: CASRPSTGSGNTIYF.

This chain uses TRBV28 with TRBJ2-3; D possibly matches TRBD1 or TRBD2 (6 bases each). The CDR3 runs 17 residues. The ends were cut back, 4 bases at V and 0 bases at J, with 17 bases in the middle. Germline V gives CDR1 MDHEN, CDR2 SYDVKM. CDR3 in DNA: TGTGCCAGCAGTTCCAAACGGGGGCGGGTAAGCACAGATACGCAGTATTTT. It codes for CASSSKRGRVSTDTQYF. Full variable domain (missing parts from reference TRBV28 and TRBJ2-3): DVKVTQSSRYLVKRTGEKVFLECVQDMDHENMFWYRQDPGLGLRLIYFSYDVKMKEKGDIPEGYSVSREKKERFSLILESASTNQTSMYLCASSSKRGRVSTDTQYFGPGTRLTVL.

V gene TRBV27 combines with J gene TRBJ1-2; D not resolved. Germline assignment: CDR1 MNHEY and CDR2 SMNVEV (reference sequence). The CDR3 has 15 amino acids. Trimming left V 4 bases short and J 0 bases short, with 12 bases between. The CDR3 loop is CASSSSPRANYGYTF. CDR3 nucleotide sequence: TGTGCCAGCAGTTCCTCCCCACGGGCTAACTATGGCTACACCTTC.

V and J are TRBV28 and TRBJ1-2, with 7 bases that match TRBD1. CDR1 and CDR2 from the germline V gene are MDHEN and SYDVKM. The CDR3 runs to 14 residues. V gave up 6 bases and J gave up 5 bases; unmatched junction bases: 9. CDR3 DNA: TGTGCCAGCAGCCAAAGGGACAGTTTATATGGCTACACCTTC. Residues: CASSQRDSLYGYTF.

The CDR3 region has the DNA TGTGCCAGCGGGACGGACCACTACGAGCAGTACTTC. Its protein product is CASGTDHYEQYF. V usage is TRBV28 and J usage is TRBJ2-7; TRBD1 or TRBD2 may be the D gene (5 bases each). This CDR3 has 12 residues. V was cut by 8 bases and J by 3 bases, with 11 bases left in between. Looked up from germline, CDR1 is MDHEN and CDR2 is SYDVKM.

The chain has TRBV12-3 or TRBV12-4 and TRBJ1-1, with D unclear. Trimming removed 4 bases from V and 7 bases from J, with 7 bases in between. This CDR3 has 11 amino acids. The CDR3 is CASSWASEAFF. The CDR3 coding sequence is TGTGCCAGCAGTTGGGCCAGTGAAGCTTTCTTT.

The chain uses TRBV4-3 and TRBJ2-2; unclear D gene. CDR1 LGHNA and CDR2 YSLEER come from the germline V gene. The CDR3 loop spans 17 amino acids. The germline V and J ends were trimmed by 0 bases and 4 bases, with 15 bases remaining between them. CDR3 sequence: CASSQEARVVGTGELFF. The CDR3, as DNA: TGCGCCAGCAGCCAAGAGGCCCGGGTTGTCGGCACCGGGGAGCTGTTTTTT.

V and J are TRBV18 and TRBJ2-1; tentatively, D is TRBD2 (6 bases). The CDR3 length is 14 residues. V was shortened by 2 bases and J by 7 bases, with 12 bases between the two germline ends. Germline V gene sequence: CDR1 KGHSH, CDR2 LQKENI. For the CDR3, the DNA is TGTGCCAGCTCACCAGACGGGAGTAGAAATGAGCAGTTCTTC. It translates to CASSPDGSRNEQFF.

V is TRBV19 and J is TRBJ2-5; D is possibly TRBD1 (5 bases). This CDR3 has 13 residues. Germline V gives CDR1 LNHDA, CDR2 SQIVND (reference sequence). Deletions cut 5 bases from V and 3 bases from J, with 10 bases between. CDR3 nucleotides: TGTGCCAGTAGTGCCAGCAGGGAAGAGACCCAGTACTTC. Protein sequence: CASSASREETQYF.

The J gene is TRBJ1-2, the V gene TRBV6-6; TRBD1 aligns across 8 bases. Trimming removed 1 base from V and 4 bases from J; junction bases left unmatched: 2. The CDR3 covers 14 residues. Per germline, CDR1 MNHNY and CDR2 SVGAGI (reference sequence). DNA for the CDR3: TGTGCCAGCAGTTACTTAGGACAGGGCTATGGCTACACCTTC. Translated: CASSYLGQGYGYTF.

The chain joins TRBV28 to TRBJ1-5, with a weak D call TRBD1 (5 bases). Trimming removed 2 bases from V and 7 bases from J, with 9 bases in between. CDR1 and CDR2 (germline): MDHEN, SYDVKM. There are 13 residues in the CDR3. As DNA, the CDR3 is TGTGCCAGCAGTTTACAGGGAAGGCAGCCCCAGCATTTT. The encoded protein is CASSLQGRQPQHF.

The V gene is TRBV6-1, the J gene TRBJ1-5; possibly TRBD1 for D (5 bases). CDR1 is MNHNS and CDR2 is SASEGT in the germline V gene. V dropped 3 bases and J dropped 2 bases, with 14 bases sitting between them. This CDR3 region has 16 residues. The CDR3 sequence is CASSDRWGGGNQPQHF. The CDR3, as DNA: TGTGCCAGCAGTGACAGGTGGGGGGGAGGCAATCAGCCCCAGCATTTT.

This clone has more than one count but fewer than ten. This chain joins TRBV4-2 and TRBJ1-3; D is unresolved. CDR1 is LGHNA and CDR2 is YNFKEQ in the germline V gene. Deletions cut 2 bases from V and 0 bases from J, with 8 bases between. The CDR3 is 15 residues long. This CDR3 reads CASSQSDLSGNTIYF. The CDR3 DNA reads TGTGCCAGCAGCCAATCTGACCTCTCTGGAAACACCATATATTTT.

J is TRBJ1-1 and V is TRBV18; D not resolved. CDR1 and CDR2 from the germline V gene are KGHSH and LQKENI. The CDR3 contains 14 residues. V lost 4 bases, J lost 0 bases, and 9 bases lay in between. Here the CDR3 reads CASSRERMNTEAFF. DNA of the CDR3: TGTGCCAGCTCACGGGAGAGGATGAACACTGAAGCTTTCTTT.

This chain links TRBV27 with TRBJ1-4, with 7 bases matching TRBD1. With V trimmed by 2 bases and J by 8 bases, 5 bases remained unmatched. Germline V lookup: CDR1 MNHEY, CDR2 SMNVEV (reference sequence). CDR3 size: 14 residues. The CDR3: CASSLNRGGEKLFF. CDR3 DNA: TGTGCCAGCAGTTTAAACAGGGGAGGAGAAAAACTGTTTTTT.

The rearrangement uses TRBV28 and TRBJ2-3, with TRBD2 matching 12 bases. This CDR3 comprises 15 residues. J gave up 3 bases and V 4 bases, and 2 bases lay outside the gene matches. Per the germline V gene, CDR1 is MDHEN and CDR2 is SYDVKM. The CDR3 protein is CASSSSGRATDTQYF. CDR3 sequence (DNA): TGTGCCAGCAGTTCTAGCGGGAGGGCAACAGATACGCAGTATTTT.

The genes are TRBV6-2 or TRBV6-3 and TRBJ2-3; 8 bases align to TRBD2. The CDR3 contains 17 residues. With V trimmed by 0 bases and J by 2 bases, 7 bases remained unmatched. Germline CDR1 MNHEY, CDR2 SVGEGT. The CDR3 is CASSYSPGLELTDTQYF. DNA for the CDR3: TGTGCCAGCAGTTACTCACCGGGACTAGAACTCACAGATACGCAGTATTTT.

The gene calls are TRBV27 and TRBJ2-3; 11 bases are a match to TRBD2. The CDR3 spans 14 residues. V shed 3 bases and J 5 bases; nucleotides not matched to a gene: 1. Germline V gene lookup returns CDR1 MNHEY and CDR2 SMNVEV (reference sequence). CDR3 sequence: CASSFSGRGDTQYF. The CDR3 nucleotides are TGTGCCAGCAGTTTTAGCGGGAGGGGAGATACGCAGTATTTT.

This rearrangement joins TRBV11-3 to TRBJ2-2, with no clear D. Trimming shortened V by 4 bases and J by 6 bases, and 12 bases separated the two germline ends. There are 14 residues in the CDR3. CDR1 SGHNT and CDR2 YENEEA come from the germline V gene. The CDR3 DNA follows: TGTGCCAGCAGCTCCTCCAGGACGTCCGGGGAGCTGTTTTTT. Amino acids: CASSSSRTSGELFF.